This T cell receptor beta chain emerged from a study of blood T cell repertoires in COVID-19. The authors' processing: The authors estimated nucleated cell counts from reference gene primer amplification. The table came from immunoSEQ multiplex PCR; TCRdb's copy has only in-frame clones and leaves some out. V and J calls and clone size are copied from that table; D and trimming were computed from the DNA. The table has approximately 160,000 clones, around 78% seen once. Participants spanned ages roughly 18 to 95 years and resided in about two dozen US areas. Assignments of participants to cohorts depended upon their own reported clinical history. What the recovered Cohort 3 donors had was two negative PCRs, clearance, or symptom resolution. The ends lost 4 bases at V and 5 bases at J; junction bases unmatched: 6. The CDR3 totals 14 residues. Germline values: CDR1 SGHDT, CDR2 YYEEEE.

Sample: PBMCs or T cells enriched from blood (not recorded which). The chain uses TRBV5-6 and TRBJ2-1, with 7 bases fitting TRBD1. The sequence came from a woman in her forties or fifties who had recovered from COVID-19. CDR3 in amino acids: CASSRTGQNNEQFF. CDR3 in DNA: TGTGCCAGCAGCCGAACGGGACAGAACAATGAGCAGTTCTTC.